The rows below give T cell receptor beta chains drawn from one sample of a study of cytomegalovirus exposure and HLA in healthy donors. Using immunoSEQ multiplex PCR, the repertoire was profiled, and TCRdb retains in-frame clones only, with some absent. Altogether about 170,000 clones are present, about three quarters being singletons, with the ten largest covering roughly 3%. Sequencing was done on a sample of PBMCs. The source is a female donor in good health and CMV-seronegative. Both conserved end residues are part of each CDR3. The D gene is left open where the match is weak. Some rows mark clone size as missing; the rest say once, few, many or name a class of expanded clone.

TRBD1,NA,TRBV18,TRBJ1-5,TGTGCCAGCTCACCGAGGGACAGCCCTTATCAGCCCCAGCATTTT,CASSPRDSPYQPQHF
NA,NA,TRBV21-1,TRBJ2-1,TGTGCCGACCATATGAGGACGGGAACCTACAATGAGCAGTTCTTC,CADHMRTGTYNEQFF
NA,NA,TRBV4-1,TRBJ1-5,TGCGCCAGCAGCCAAGGGGCTGGGGGGGGTAATCAGCCCCAGCATTTT,CASSQGAGGGNQPQHF
TRBD1,few,TRBV28,TRBJ1-5,TGTGCCAGCAGAACGACAGGGGGTGTCAATCAGCCCCAGCATTTT,CASRTTGGVNQPQHF
NA,few,TRBV6-1,TRBJ1-6,TGTGCCAGCAGTGAAGTTTCGACAGCAAAAAATAATTCACCCCTCCACTTT,CASSEVSTAKNNSPLHF
TRBD1,NA,TRBV2,TRBJ1-2,TGTGCCAGCAGTGTAACCGGGACAGGGGAACGTGGCTACACCTTC,CASSVTGTGERGYTF
TRBD1,few,TRBV28,TRBJ1-1,TGTGCCAGCAGTTTAATCGGGACAGGGCGGATGAACACTGAAGCTTTCTTT,CASSLIGTGRMNTEAFF
NA,NA,TRBV30,TRBJ1-4,TGTGCCTCCTTTTGGCAGGGAGGTTGGGAAAAACTGTTTTTT,CASFWQGGWEKLFF
TRBD1,NA,TRBV19,TRBJ2-2,TGTGCCAGTAGTGGACCACAGGGGGTCACCGGGGAGCTGTTTTTT,CASSGPQGVTGELFF
NA,NA,TRBV18,TRBJ2-7,TGTGCCAGCTCACCCCCCGGGACATACGAGCAGTACTTC,CASSPPGTYEQYF
NA,NA,TRBV5-6,TRBJ1-4,TGTGCCAGCAGCTACGTGGGGCTGGAAGAAAAACTGTTTTTT,CASSYVGLEEKLFF
TRBD1,NA,TRBV28,TRBJ2-6,TGTGCCAGCAGCCCCCCTACAGGGGCCGGGGCCAACGTCCTGACTTTC,CASSPPTGAGANVLTF
TRBD1,few,TRBV30,TRBJ2-3,TGTGCCGGCTACAGGGGTTACACAGATACGCAGTATTTT,CAGYRGYTDTQYF
NA,NA,TRBV21-1,TRBJ2-7,TGTGCCAGCAGCAACAAACTAGCGAATTACGAGCAGTACTTC,CASSNKLANYEQYF
NA,few,TRBV5-1,TRBJ1-1,TGCGCCAGCAGCTTGCTGACAGGGAACACTGAAGCTTTCTTT,CASSLLTGNTEAFF
TRBD1,NA,TRBV27,TRBJ1-2,TGTGCCAGCAGTTCCCGGGACAGGGGGCGGGGTTTTTATGGCTACACCTTC,CASSSRDRGRGFYGYTF
TRBD1,few,TRBV5-1,TRBJ1-1,TGCGCCAGCAGCTTGACAGGGGGCGTCACTGAAGCTTTCTTT,CASSLTGGVTEAFF
NA,NA,TRBV11-2,TRBJ1-1,TGTGCCAGCAGCCCAAGCAGGGACATGAACACTGAAGCTTTCTTT,CASSPSRDMNTEAFF
TRBD2,NA,TRBV18,TRBJ2-1,TGTGCCAGCTCACCACGTGTCGGACTAGCGGGAGGAGGGGGCTCCTACAATGAGCAGTTCTTC,CASSPRVGLAGGGGSYNEQFF
TRBD2,NA,TRBV7-8,TRBJ2-7,TGTGCCAGCAGCTTAGAGTCGGGGGGAGCCTACGAGCAGTACTTC,CASSLESGGAYEQYF
NA,NA,TRBV28,TRBJ1-4,TGTGCCAGCAGTTTCTGGGGGGGACCAACTAATGAAAAACTGTTTTTT,CASSFWGGPTNEKLFF
NA,NA,TRBV6-5,TRBJ2-7,TGTGCCAGCAGTTACCGAGGCAGGGGTGGCTACGAGCAGTACTTC,CASSYRGRGGYEQYF
TRBD1,NA,TRBV30,TRBJ2-7,TGTGCCTGGAGTGGGGACAGGGGAAACGAGCAGTACTTC,CAWSGDRGNEQYF
TRBD2,NA,TRBV13,TRBJ2-5,TGTGCCAGCAGCTCCGGGACTAGCGGGTTCGAGGAGCAGTACTTC,CASSSGTSGFEEQYF
TRBD1,NA,TRBV5-1,TRBJ2-7,TGCGCCAGCAGCTTGGCGGGGACAGGGAGTTACGAGCAGTACTTC,CASSLAGTGSYEQYF
TRBD2,NA,TRBV7-3,TRBJ2-5,TGTGCCAGCAGCTTGAGGCCCCGACTAGCGGGGGGGCGGCAAGAGACCCAGTACTTC,CASSLRPRLAGGRQETQYF
TRBD2,NA,TRBV7-2,TRBJ2-7,TGTGCCAGCAGCTTAACCCCGGGACTAGCGGTAAATGAGCAGTACTTC,CASSLTPGLAVNEQYF
TRBD2,NA,TRBV27,TRBJ2-2,TGTGCCAGCAGATTCCTAGCGGACACCGGGGAGCTGTTTTTT,CASRFLADTGELFF
TRBD1,NA,TRBV30,TRBJ1-1,TGTGCCCGGGACAGGGGTAACACTGAAGCTTTCTTT,CARDRGNTEAFF
TRBD1,NA,TRBV7-7,TRBJ2-2,TGTGCCAGCTCCGCCGGGACAGCGAACACCGGGGAGCTGTTTTTT,CASSAGTANTGELFF
NA,NA,TRBV10-3,TRBJ2-5,TGTGCCACAAACAGGGACCAAGAGACCCAGTACTTC,CATNRDQETQYF
NA,NA,TRBV27,TRBJ1-5,TGTGCCAGCAGTTTAACGGGGTATGACATTCAGCCCCAGCATTTT,CASSLTGYDIQPQHF
TRBD2,NA,TRBV19,TRBJ2-5,TGTGCCAGTAGTAGGCTAGCGGGGGAGACCCAGTACTTC,CASSRLAGETQYF
TRBD2,NA,TRBV29-1,TRBJ2-7,TGCAGCGTTTCAACTAGCGGGAGTACCTACGAGCAGTACTTC,CSVSTSGSTYEQYF
TRBD1,NA,TRBV7-8,TRBJ1-1,TGTGCCAGCAGCTTAGCCGGACAGGGGTCTGAAGCTTTCTTT,CASSLAGQGSEAFF
TRBD2,NA,TRBV7-2,TRBJ2-5,TGTGCCAGCAGCTCCTCTCGACTAGCGGGGGGCCGGGGGGAGACCCAGTACTTC,CASSSSRLAGGRGETQYF
TRBD1,NA,TRBV9,TRBJ1-1,TGTGCCAGCAGCGTAGGGGGTACAGGGGGCACTGAAGCTTTCTTT,CASSVGGTGGTEAFF
TRBD1,NA,TRBV9,TRBJ1-1,TGTGCCAGCAGCCCGACGACAGGGGGCGCGGTCACTGAAGCTTTCTTT,CASSPTTGGAVTEAFF
NA,NA,TRBV6-5,TRBJ1-6,TGTGCCAGCAGGGGTGGGGGGAATCTGACACCCCTCCACTTT,CASRGGGNLTPLHF
NA,NA,TRBV5-1,TRBJ2-7,TGCGCCAGCAGCTTGCAGGCTGAACTAGCCGGCGAGCAGTACTTC,CASSLQAELAGEQYF
TRBD2,NA,TRBV15,TRBJ2-7,TGTGCCACCATGCTAGCGGGGGCTATAAAGGGGGAGCAGTACTTC,CATMLAGAIKGEQYF